The 2 T cell receptor beta chains presented below share a single source sample, sequenced in a study of blood T cell repertoires in COVID-19. TCRdb keeps only in-frame clones here, not all; method: immunoSEQ multiplex PCR. The sample holds 60,000 to 65,000 clones, about 80% seen once. The material sequenced was peripheral blood. These receptors all stem from a man between 50 and 59 years old with COVID-19, enrolled during active disease.

This clone was seen more than once but under ten times. The V call is TRBV6-1, the J call TRBJ1-2; D remains ambiguous. This CDR3 comprises 14 residues. Germline V lookup: CDR1 MNHNS, CDR2 SASEGT. Trimming left V 2 bases short and J 1 base short, with 8 bases between. CDR3 loop: CASSERELNYGYTF. The CDR3 nucleotides are TGTGCCAGCAGTGAAAGAGAGCTTAACTATGGCTACACCTTC.

The J gene is TRBJ2-2, the V gene TRBV5-1; 9 bases are a match to TRBD1. V trimming: 2 bases; J trimming: 2 bases; junction bases outside the gene matches: 4. Germline-derived CDR1 and CDR2 are SGHRS and YFSETQ. This CDR3 contains 16 residues. The CDR3 loop reads CASSFGTGTNTGELFF. The CDR3 bases are TGCGCCAGCAGCTTCGGGACAGGGACTAACACCGGGGAGCTGTTTTTT.